A single sample is the source of the 15 T cell receptor beta chains below, sequenced in a study of blood T cell repertoires in COVID-19 (dated by TCRdb to the early 2020s). The library was obtained by the immunoSEQ multiplex PCR assay. TCRdb holds this immuneACCESS table with in-frame rearrangements only. Some clones are missing; in checked studies, unresolved V genes explain under half, and the rest has no known cause. Within this sample are fewer than 150,000 clones, with under 85% of them counted one time only. Of the sample, 18% is held by the ten largest clones. The sequencing input was PBMCs or T cells enriched from blood (not recorded which). These receptor sequences come from a young man who had recovered from COVID-19.

The chain recombines TRBV5-4 with TRBJ2-3; D remains unclear. Between the trimmed V and J ends, which lost 4 bases and 1 base, there was a span of 10 bases. Germline V gives CDR1 SGHNT, CDR2 YYREEE (reference sequence). The CDR3 runs to 14 residues. The CDR3 bases are TGTGCCAGCAGCAAGGAGTCTGGCACAGATACGCAGTATTTT. Translated, it gives CASSKESGTDTQYF.

The CDR3 is CASSWRDGGNEKLFF. In DNA form, the CDR3 reads TGTGCCAGCAGTTGGAGGGATGGAGGTAATGAAAAACTGTTTTTT. This chain joins TRBV6-5 and TRBJ1-4; no clear D gene. This CDR3 region has 15 residues. Germline values: CDR1 MNHEY, CDR2 SVGAGI. Deletions cut 4 bases from V and 4 bases from J, with 13 bases between.

This clone has a handful of counts. The chain carries TRBV4-1 and TRBJ1-1, with TRBD1 identical over 7 bases. Looked up from germline, CDR1 is MGHRA and CDR2 is YSYEKL. V trimming: 1 base; J trimming: 5 bases; junction bases outside the gene matches: 7. This CDR3 is built from 15 residues. The CDR3 region has the DNA TGCGCCAGCAGCCAAGGCCGGGACAGTGGAACTGAAGCTTTCTTT. Its translation: CASSQGRDSGTEAFF.

The chain links TRBV15 to TRBJ2-1; the match to TRBD2 covers 11 bases. The CDR3 is 16 amino acids. CDR1 is LNHNV and CDR2 is YYDKDF in the germline V gene (reference sequence). J lost 2 bases, V lost 0 bases, and 0 bases had no gene match. CDR3 sequence (DNA): TGTGCCACCAGCAGAGAACTAGCGGGAGCCTACAATGAGCAGTTCTTC. This translates into CATSRELAGAYNEQFF.

The rearrangement joins TRBV19 to TRBJ2-7; 9 bases line up with TRBD2. The CDR3 spans 16 residues. The germline gives CDR1 LNHDA, CDR2 SQIVND (reference sequence). V lost 1 base, J lost 4 bases, and 8 bases stayed unmatched. In nucleotides, the CDR3 is TGTGCCAGTAGTATAGTCGGCGGGAGGGCCGTATACGAGCAGTACTTC. It codes for CASSIVGGRAVYEQYF.

This clone was picked up a small number of times. The J gene is TRBJ2-7, the V gene TRBV2; D remains ambiguous. The CDR3 covers 12 residues. V dropped 4 bases and J dropped 4 bases, with 8 bases sitting between them. Germline V lookup: CDR1 SNHLY, CDR2 FYNNEI. This CDR3 is CASSALSYEQYF. The DNA of the CDR3 is TGTGCCAGCAGTGCGCTGAGTTACGAGCAGTACTTC.

The chain employs TRBV10-3 and TRBJ2-2, with D possibly matching TRBD1 (5 bases). Germline CDR1 and CDR2: ENHRY and SYGVKD. V was clipped by 1 base and J by 1 base, with 10 bases between them. The CDR3 covers 16 residues. The CDR3: CAISEYGQGNTGELFF. Here the CDR3 DNA reads TGTGCCATCAGTGAGTATGGCCAGGGGAACACCGGGGAGCTGTTTTTT.

The V gene is TRBV7-6, the J gene TRBJ1-3; D perhaps matches TRBD1 (5 bases). CDR3 size: 17 residues. Germline loops: CDR1 SGHVS, CDR2 FNYEAQ. With 5 bases removed from V and 0 bases from J, the gap between germline ends came to 17 bases. CDR3 in amino acids: CASSPSLGQPSGNTIYF. For the CDR3, the DNA is TGTGCCAGCAGCCCCTCTTTAGGACAACCCTCTGGAAACACCATATATTTT.

This chain joins TRBV4-1 and TRBJ1-1, with D perhaps TRBD1 (6 bases). In germline, CDR1 is MGHRA, CDR2 YSYEKL. CDR3 length equals 17 residues. Trimming pared 0 bases from V and 5 bases from J, leaving 19 bases between. CDR3 nucleotides: TGCGCCAGCAGCCAAGAGCAACAGGGACACCTGGGGACTGAAGCTTTCTTT. Translation gives CASSQEQQGHLGTEAFF.

The chain links TRBV2 to TRBJ1-6; unclear D gene. Germline V gene lookup returns CDR1 SNHLY and CDR2 FYNNEI. The ends were cut back, 4 bases at V and 7 bases at J, with 8 bases in the middle. The CDR3 is 13 amino acids. The CDR3 sequence is CASSGFGNSPLHF. As DNA, the CDR3 is TGTGCCAGCAGTGGTTTCGGGAATTCACCCCTCCACTTT.

This clone was seen a few times. The rearrangement uses TRBV19 and TRBJ1-3, with D unclear. This CDR3 region has 14 residues. Germline CDR1 LNHDA, CDR2 SQIVND (reference sequence). Trimming cost V 6 bases and J 2 bases, with 11 bases left between them. This CDR3 is CASSHGGPGNTIYF. The CDR3 DNA sequence: TGTGCCAGTAGCCACGGAGGGCCTGGAAACACCATATATTTT.

Details on this clone: The same CDR3 arises from other DNA sequences in this sample as well. The V and J genes are TRBV5-1 and TRBJ1-1, with D possibly matching TRBD1 (6 bases). Per germline, CDR1 SGHRS and CDR2 YFSETQ. Trimming cost V 2 bases and J 4 bases, with 9 bases left between them. The CDR3 consists of 13 residues. Here the CDR3 reads CASSLGGSTEAFF. CDR3 in DNA: TGCGCCAGCAGCTTAGGGGGTAGCACTGAAGCTTTCTTT.

This clone was seen more than once but under ten times. J is TRBJ2-1 and V is TRBV3-1 (or the pseudogene TRBV3-2); 8 bases match TRBD1. Germline CDR1 LGHDT, CDR2 YNNKEL (reference sequence). Trimming at V came to 4 bases and at J to 4 bases, leaving 6 bases not matched to a gene. CDR3 length: 15 residues. The CDR3 protein is CASSRGTGDYNEQFF. The CDR3 region has the DNA TGTGCCAGCAGCCGCGGGACAGGAGATTACAATGAGCAGTTCTTC.

This chain connects TRBV11-1 to TRBJ2-7; D gene unclear. Germline V CDR1 and CDR2: SGHAT, FQDESV (reference sequence). V was trimmed by 1 base and J by 1 base, leaving 5 bases between them. The CDR3 is made up of 13 amino acids. CDR3 protein: CASSLEQSYEQYF. The CDR3 nucleotides are TGTGCCAGCAGCTTAGAACAGTCCTACGAGCAGTACTTC.

This chain connects TRBV6-1 to TRBJ1-5; D perhaps matches TRBD1 (6 bases). CDR1 and CDR2 from the germline V gene are MNHNS and SASEGT. V dropped 3 bases and J dropped 4 bases, with 13 bases sitting between them. CDR3 size: 15 residues. For the CDR3, the DNA is TGTGCCAGCAGTGAGGGTTGGCAGGGGAATCAGCCCCAGCATTTT. Protein sequence: CASSEGWQGNQPQHF.